This TCR beta chain was sequenced during a study of beta chain features in type 1 diabetes. Points from the study as a whole: PCR might favor shorter templates, but any such skew would affect patients and controls equally. A pattern of fewer insertions and more deletions at VDJ junctions was seen in type 1 diabetes patients. In comparison with healthy donors, patients had naive, central memory and Treg TCRB repertoires that appeared more similar. When Type 1 diabetes patients were examined, their TCRB CDR3s proved moderately but significantly shorter in all four CD4+ subsets.

CDR3 length: 16 amino acids. The V and J ends lost 5 bases and 0 bases, in that order; junction bases with no gene match: 8. Germline V gene data show CDR1 as SEHNR and CDR2 as FQNEAQ (reference sequence). This clone was seen only a few times. Its antigen is currently unknown. Expressed TCRB transcripts were sequenced because the isolated RNA had all been reverse transcribed beforehand. Roughly 3.6 million reads per sample were averaged for naive, central memory and regulatory samples. Method: immunoSEQ multiplex PCR; TCRdb's copy keeps in-frame clones and lacks some. The sample consists of over 650,000 clones, around 15% of them appearing once.

The sequence was obtained from a man between 18 and 35 years old with type 1 diabetes. Sequences were obtained from naive CD4+ T cells from blood. This chain connects TRBV7-9 to TRBJ1-1; 8 bases agree with TRBD1. CDR3 DNA: TGTGCCAGCAGCCCGGACAGGGATTGGGTGAACACTGAAGCTTTCTTT. Translating gives CASSPDRDWVNTEAFF. Based on the CDR3 plus reference TRBV7-9 and TRBJ1-1, the full variable domain is DTGVSQNPRHKITKRGQNVTFRCDPISEHNRLYWYRQTLGQGPEFLTYFQNEAQLEKSRLLSDRFSAERPKGSFSTLEIQRTEQGDSAMYLCASSPDRDWVNTEAFFGQGTRLTVV.